This T cell receptor beta chain was recorded in a study of Ad26.COV2.S vaccination and SARS-CoV-2 variants. Across the study: The Ad26.COV2.S arm of the COV1001 trial was where the donor was placed. The study gave Ad26.COV2.S intramuscularly, once or twice 56 days apart.

With regard to this clone: Its antigen is unknown.

Treatment specified: over 15 received Ad26.COV2.S at low or high dose, single or two shots; 5 received placebo; per-sample allocation not given. Specimen acquisition occurred on day 63 following the initial vaccine or placebo injection. It was an adult aged 18-55 years in Boston who was the donor. Whole-study results and caveats: Total responses of T cells may have been underestimated by the analyses of TCR breadth and depth.

Data came from immunoSEQ multiplex PCR; TCRdb stores just in-frame clones and leaves some out. The sample carries about 440,000 clones, about 92% recorded once. Germline CDR1 is SNHLY and CDR2 is FYNNEI. This CDR3 is 12 amino acids long. The ends were cut back, 3 bases at V and 2 bases at J, with 4 bases in the middle. The material sequenced was peripheral blood, taken in a trial of Ad26.COV2.S vaccine versus placebo. The V gene is TRBV2, the J gene TRBJ2-5, with no clear D. The TCR sequence derives from a person aged 18-60 years who received the Ad26.COV2.S COVID-19 vaccine or a placebo. This CDR3 is CASSDRQETQYF. In DNA form, the CDR3 reads TGTGCCAGCAGTGACAGGCAAGAGACCCAGTACTTC.